The 17 T cell receptor beta chains presented below share a single source sample, sequenced in a study of blood T cell repertoires in COVID-19. TCRdb keeps only in-frame clones here, not all; method: immunoSEQ multiplex PCR. Of tens of thousands of clones detected, roughly 90% appear once; the ten largest clones hold roughly 8.4%. Specimen: peripheral blood. These receptors were collected from a man in his fifties or sixties with active COVID-19.

This chain uses TRBV3-1 (or the pseudogene TRBV3-2) with TRBJ1-2; TRBD1 agrees at 9 bases. Germline values: CDR1 LGHDT, CDR2 YNNKEL (reference sequence). Germline trimming cut 4 bases from V and 8 bases from J; bases unmatched to any gene: 11. The CDR3 extends over 15 amino acids. The CDR3 DNA follows: TGTGCCAGCAGCCGACTCCCGGACAGGGGACGGGGCTACACCTTC. The encoded protein is CASSRLPDRGRGYTF.

This chain joins TRBV6-1 and TRBJ2-7; 7 bases agree with TRBD2. V dropped 0 bases and J dropped 7; count of bases not matched to a gene: 6. The CDR3 runs to 14 residues. CDR1 is MNHNS, CDR2 SASEGT, per germline. This CDR3 reads CASSEAGGPQEQYF. In DNA form, the CDR3 reads TGTGCCAGCAGTGAAGCGGGAGGGCCGCAGGAGCAGTACTTC.

CDR3 DNA: TGTGCCAGCAGCTCGCCGACTAGCGGCTCCTACAATGAGCAGTTCTTC. Protein sequence: CASSSPTSGSYNEQFF. J is TRBJ2-1 and V is TRBV7-3; 9 positions agree with TRBD2. The V segment lost 4 bases and the J segment 0 bases; nucleotides outside the gene matches: 4. This CDR3 has 16 residues. CDR1 is SGHTA and CDR2 is FQGTGA in the germline V gene.

V gene TRBV5-3 combines with J gene TRBJ2-7; 11 nucleotides match TRBD2. TRBV5-3 is flagged as an ORF with uncertain function. The CDR3 consists of 15 residues. Unmatched junction bases numbered 5, after V lost 4 bases and J lost 2 bases. CDR3 region: CARSPGLAETYEQYF. CDR3 coding DNA: TGTGCCAGAAGCCCGGGACTAGCGGAAACCTACGAGCAGTACTTC.

The V and J genes are TRBV27 and TRBJ2-5, with unresolved D. Trimming removed 8 bases from V and 1 base from J, with 23 bases in between. Per germline, CDR1 MNHEY and CDR2 SMNVEV (reference sequence). The CDR3 loop spans 17 amino acids. This CDR3 reads CASRKALGQVLQETQYF. The CDR3 bases are TGTGCCAGCCGAAAGGCATTAGGCCAGGTCCTCCAAGAGACCCAGTACTTC.

The rearrangement uses TRBV29-1 and TRBJ2-7; 8 bases are a match to TRBD1. Germline CDR1 reads SQVTM; CDR2 reads ANQGSEA. V lost 7 bases to trimming and J lost 2 bases; unmatched junction nucleotides: 7. The CDR3 has 13 amino acids. CDR3 in amino acids: CSAAGQATYEQYF. As DNA, the CDR3 is TGCAGCGCCGCGGGACAGGCTACCTACGAGCAGTACTTC.

The sample holds a few counts of this clone. The chain links TRBV3-1 (or the pseudogene TRBV3-2) to TRBJ1-2, with D unclear. Looked up from germline, CDR1 is LGHDT and CDR2 is YNNKEL (reference sequence). The CDR3 has 16 residues. Trimming removed 4 bases at V and 6 bases at J, with 21 bases between. The CDR3 loop is CASSPITRGARDGYTF. Here the CDR3 DNA reads TGTGCCAGCAGCCCAATTACACGGGGAGCGAGGGATGGCTACACCTTC.

The chain is built from TRBV4-1 and TRBJ2-1, with 12 bases fitting TRBD2. Germline values: CDR1 MGHRA, CDR2 YSYEKL. Unmatched junction bases numbered 9, after V lost 2 bases and J lost 10 bases. The CDR3 runs 16 residues. Written as DNA, the CDR3 is TGCGCCAGCAGCCAACTACTAGCGGGAGGCCCCCTGGAGCAGTTCTTC. This gives the protein CASSQLLAGGPLEQFF.

The rearrangement joins TRBV11-2 to TRBJ2-7, with TRBD2 identical over 11 bases. This CDR3 is 17 amino acids long. Losses at the gene ends were 5 bases for V and 2 bases for J; bases not matched to a gene: 11. Germline lookup yields CDR1 SGHAT and CDR2 FQNNGV. CDR3 sequence reads: CASSLNLLTSGTYEQYF. Here the CDR3 DNA reads TGTGCCAGCAGCCTTAACCTACTGACTAGCGGGACCTACGAGCAGTACTTC.

This chain links TRBV27 with TRBJ1-2; the D gene is possibly TRBD1 (5 bases). CDR1 is MNHEY, CDR2 SMNVEV, per germline (reference sequence). The CDR3 consists of 14 residues. Between the trimmed V and J ends, which lost 2 bases and 7 bases, there was a span of 14 bases. The CDR3 here is CASSLIQGSGGYTF. CDR3 nucleotides: TGTGCCAGCAGTTTAATCCAGGGAAGTGGTGGCTACACCTTC.

This CDR3 is CASSQVTSTDTQYF. The CDR3 nucleotides are TGCGCCAGCAGCCAAGTTACTAGCACAGATACGCAGTATTTT. The genes are TRBV4-1 and TRBJ2-3; D remains unclear. Trimming left V 1 base short and J 0 bases short, with 5 bases between. CDR3 length equals 14 residues. Per germline, CDR1 MGHRA and CDR2 YSYEKL.

The chain uses TRBV10-3 and TRBJ1-1; D is unresolved. Germline V lookup: CDR1 ENHRY, CDR2 SYGVKD. The germline V and J ends were trimmed by 0 bases and 12 bases, with 11 bases remaining between them. The CDR3 runs to 12 residues. In DNA, the CDR3 is TGTGCCATCAGTGAGTCAGGTGGGCCTACTTTCTTT. The encoded protein is CAISESGGPTFF.

V and J are TRBV24-1 and TRBJ2-1, with TRBD1 matching over 7 bases. CDR3 length: 13 amino acids. V dropped 2 bases and J dropped 14; count of bases not matched to a gene: 8. Germline assignment: CDR1 KGHDR and CDR2 SFDVKD. CDR3 residues: CATSDWRQGVKFF. In DNA form, the CDR3 reads TGTGCCACCAGTGATTGGCGCCAGGGGGTGAAGTTCTTC.

The genes are TRBV6-2 or TRBV6-3 and TRBJ1-2; D not certain. In germline, CDR1 is MNHEY, CDR2 SVGEGT. This CDR3 has 12 residues. Trimming removed 5 bases at V and 8 bases at J, with 12 bases between. CDR3 in amino acids: CASSHGDRGYTF. CDR3 sequence (DNA): TGTGCCAGCAGTCACGGGGATCGGGGCTACACCTTC.

This chain uses TRBV11-2 with TRBJ2-7; 10 bases are shared with TRBD2. Germline V gene data show CDR1 as SGHAT and CDR2 as FQNNGV. The CDR3 length is 18 residues. Losses at the gene ends were 5 bases for V and 2 bases for J; bases not matched to a gene: 15. The CDR3 here is CASSLKREGLLKTYEQYF. The CDR3, as DNA: TGTGCCAGCAGCCTAAAGCGGGAGGGCCTTTTAAAAACCTACGAGCAGTACTTC.

In the case of this clone: A junction end diverges from the germline sequence, so it may reflect a read error. The V and J genes are TRBV7-7 and TRBJ2-7, with TRBD1 matching 10 bases. The CDR3 length is 13 residues. The germline V gene encodes CDR1 SSHAT and CDR2 FNYEAQ (reference sequence). CDR3 nucleotides: TGTGCTAGCAGCTTCGACAGGGGGCGGGAGCAGTACTTC. As protein: CASSFDRGREQYF.

The chain carries TRBV1 and TRBJ1-5; TRBD1 is the table's D call, not checked against the DNA. TRBV1 is designated a pseudogene. This CDR3 region has 19 residues. CDR3 nucleotide sequence: TGCACCAGCAGCCACCAGACAGGGGGCAAATATATCGGCAATCAGCCCCAGCATTTT. It encodes CTSSHQTGGKYIGNQPQHF.